This T cell receptor beta chain stems from a study of blood T cell repertoires in COVID-19. Study overall: Acute and convalescent COVID-19 specimens originated in the United States, Italy and Spain. T cells, B-cell-depleted T cells, or PBMCs supplied cDNA or gDNA.

In the authors' methods: Estimation of nucleated cell counts was performed using reference gene primer amplification. Assay used: immunoSEQ multiplex PCR; TCRdb lists only in-frame clones, some missing. V and J calls and clone size are those listed in that table; D and trimming were worked out from the DNA. The sample records roughly 150,000 clones, about 90% being singletons. This clone occurred a few times. The ends lost 6 bases at V and 7 bases at J; junction bases unmatched: 6. The CDR3 is made up of 14 amino acids. Germline assignment: CDR1 ENHRY and CDR2 SYGVKD. V usage is TRBV10-3 and J usage is TRBJ1-6; 7 nucleotides align to TRBD1. The source of this sequence is a man between 60 and 75 years old with acute or convalescent COVID-19. The specimen sequenced was peripheral blood. CDR3 DNA: TGTGCCATCAGCTTGGGACAGTCAAATTCACCCCTCCACTTT. As protein: CAISLGQSNSPLHF.